The clone carrying this T cell receptor beta chain has at least ten counts. Patients aged 18 to 65 had newly diagnosed hyperthyroidism lasting under 2 months. The study excluded patients with uncontrolled infection, other autoimmune disease, pregnancy or lactation. Each 10 ml fresh peripheral blood draw supplied the PBMCs. This record belongs to a study of T cells in Graves' hyperthyroidism and ophthalmopathy. Background on the study: Staff took peripheral blood when the initial diagnosis was made, before any treatment began.

In germline, CDR1 is PRHDT, CDR2 FYEKMQ (reference sequence). Trimming pared 5 bases from V and 8 bases from J, leaving 14 bases between. The CDR3 is 13 amino acids. From RNA transcripts, TCR beta CDR3 regions were amplified. First-round RT-PCR with HTBI primers amplified the TCR CDR3 region. TCRdb reprocessed the multiplex PCR reads with MiXCR, giving one entry per CDR3 protein. The sample lists about 350,000 distinct CDR3 sequences; approximately 14% were seen once. This receptor was taken from a woman aged 25 to 39 with Graves' hyperthyroidism. The rearrangement joins TRBV13 to TRBJ2-3; either TRBD1 or TRBD2 may fit D (5 bases each). The sample consisted of blood. The CDR3 nucleotides read TGTGCCAGCAGCGTGGGACCCCCGAGTACGCAGTATTTT. Translating gives CASSVGPPSTQYF.